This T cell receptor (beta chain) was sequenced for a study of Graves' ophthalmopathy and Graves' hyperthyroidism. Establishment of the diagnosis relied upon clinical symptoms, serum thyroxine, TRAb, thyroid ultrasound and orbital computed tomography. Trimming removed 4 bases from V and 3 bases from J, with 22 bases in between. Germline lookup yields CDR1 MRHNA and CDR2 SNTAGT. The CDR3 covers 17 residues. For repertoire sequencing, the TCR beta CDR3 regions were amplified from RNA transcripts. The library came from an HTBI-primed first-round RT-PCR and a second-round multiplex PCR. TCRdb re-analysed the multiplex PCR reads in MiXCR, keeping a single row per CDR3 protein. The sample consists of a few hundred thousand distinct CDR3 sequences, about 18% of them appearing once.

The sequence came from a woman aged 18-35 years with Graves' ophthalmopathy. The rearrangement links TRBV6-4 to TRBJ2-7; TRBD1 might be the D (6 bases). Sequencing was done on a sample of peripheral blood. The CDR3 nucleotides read TGTGCCAGCAGTGCCCTCGAGGGGGAGACTGGCCTCTACGAGCAGTACTTC. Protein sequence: CASSALEGETGLYEQYF.